This T cell receptor (beta chain) was recorded in a study of shared clonotypes between healthy human individuals. The wider study: CD4 naive and CD4 memory each took three plates per donor, while CD8 naive took two and CD8 memory one. General study findings and limits: Specimens sampled were limited to blood, with tissue repertoires likely differing.

Each cell subset's genomic DNA was divided evenly among several immunoSEQ plates. Clones were sequenced by immunoSEQ multiplex PCR, and TCRdb holds only the in-frame ones, with some missing. The sample contains roughly 1,500,000 clones, 95% to 99% of which appear only once. Notes on this clone: Its antigen remains unknown.

Investigators divided CD4+ cells into CD45RA+ naive and CD45RA-negative memory subsets. Sequences were obtained from naive CD4+ T cells sorted from blood. Specified subset: CD45RA+ positively selected. The sequence derives from a man aged 25-45 years in good health.

The CDR3 bases are TGTGCCAGCAGCTCGGGTTCGACTAGCGGTTCTTACAATGAGCAGTTCTTC. Its protein product is CASSSGSTSGSYNEQFF. The chain has TRBV7-8 and TRBJ2-1; 9 bases agree with TRBD2. The CDR3 has 17 residues. The junction had 11 bases not matched to a gene; V was cut back by 4 bases and J by 4 bases. Germline loops: CDR1 SGHVS, CDR2 FQNEAQ.